One and the same sample provided the 26 T cell receptor beta chains below, sequenced in a study of naive and memory T cell subsets (TCRdb year 2017). Library construction relied on UMI-ligation and nested PCR. Sequencer: Illumina MiSeq. The beta constant-region primer consisted of an equimolar mixture of two oligonucleotides that together covered TRBC1 and TRBC2. Starting from the raw public reads, TCRdb applied fastp trimming at Q25, assembled clones with MiXCR and retained in-frame beta chains. A single entry per CDR3 protein holds the most common genes and DNA from its merged rows. The sample table holds under 35,000 distinct CDR3 sequences, of which around 10% were seen once. The leading ten clones occupy about a sixth of the sample. Sequenced: effector memory CD4+ T cells from blood. The cell subset or site label here, explained by the study, means: effector memory, CD45RA- CD27-. Receptor source: a human donor in good health.

This clonotype was counted between two and nine times. V is TRBV28 and J is TRBJ2-2; D perhaps matches TRBD2 (6 bases). V was shortened by 6 bases and J by 1 base, with 9 bases between the two germline ends. This CDR3 comprises 14 residues. Germline V CDR1 and CDR2: MDHEN, SYDVKM. The chain's CDR3 is CASRSGLNTGELFF. The CDR3 nucleotides read TGTGCCAGCAGAAGCGGGCTGAACACCGGGGAGCTGTTTTTT.

This clonotype was observed a few times. V is TRBV12-3 or TRBV12-4 and J is TRBJ1-2; D not resolved. V lost 3 bases and J 6 bases, leaving 11 bases between the germline ends. There are 13 residues in the CDR3. DNA of the CDR3: TGTGCCAGCAGTTTTTCCGGGTTTAATGGCTACACCTTC. It is translated as CASSFSGFNGYTF.

In its sample, this clonotype was seen a few times. The CDR3 DNA sequence: TGTGCCTGGAGGGAGCCCCTCAGGGGGACAGGGTTCGGAAAACTGTTTTTT. Its protein product is CAWREPLRGTGFGKLFF. The chain uses TRBV30 and TRBJ1-4; 9 bases are shared with TRBD1. The germline gives CDR1 GTSNPN, CDR2 SVGIG (reference sequence). The CDR3 runs 17 residues. V gave up 3 bases and J gave up 10 bases; unmatched junction bases: 18.

The sample holds many counts of this clonotype. J is TRBJ2-5 and V is TRBV12-3 or TRBV12-4; D might be TRBD2 (6 bases). V was trimmed by 3 bases and J by 2 bases, leaving 16 bases between them. This CDR3 is built from 16 residues. CDR3 residues: CASSFRGTVRQETQYF. The CDR3 nucleotides are TGTGCCAGCAGTTTCCGCGGGACCGTTCGTCAAGAGACCCAGTACTTC.

This clonotype was counted ten times or more. The gene calls are TRBV20-1 and TRBJ2-3; D is possibly TRBD2 (5 bases). Germline-derived CDR1 and CDR2 are DFQATT and SNEGSKA (reference sequence). Trimming pared 3 bases from V and 3 bases from J, leaving 19 bases between. The CDR3 loop spans 16 amino acids. CDR3 amino acids: CSASSIGPTGTDTQYF. CDR3 coding DNA: TGCAGTGCTAGTAGCATCGGGCCAACGGGGACAGATACGCAGTATTTT.

This clonotype counts as large. This chain uses TRBV27 with TRBJ2-3; a possible D gene is TRBD2 (5 bases). The CDR3 covers 14 residues. Germline V gene data show CDR1 as MNHEY and CDR2 as SMNVEV (reference sequence). V dropped 3 bases and J dropped 6 bases, with 13 bases sitting between them. This chain's CDR3 is CASSFLMRRDTQYF. DNA for the CDR3: TGTGCCAGCAGTTTCCTCATGAGGAGGGATACGCAGTATTTT.

The V call is TRBV6-2 or TRBV6-3, the J call TRBJ1-5, with 10 bases aligning to TRBD1. Trimming at V came to 6 bases and at J to 5 bases, leaving 7 bases not matched to a gene. This CDR3 is built from 15 residues. Germline V gene data show CDR1 as MNHEY and CDR2 as SVGEGT. For the CDR3, the DNA is TGTGCCAGCAGGGCACTCGGACAGGGGGATCAGCCCCAGCATTTT. Protein: CASRALGQGDQPQHF.

The V gene is TRBV12-3 or TRBV12-4, the J gene TRBJ1-6, with D hard to call. Trimming removed 10 bases from V and 7 bases from J, with 17 bases in between. This CDR3 comprises 14 residues. CDR3 bases: TGTGCCATCCAGTCTGGAGGGCGGAATTCACCCCTCCACTTT. Translated, it gives CAIQSGGRNSPLHF.

J is TRBJ1-1 and V is TRBV11-2, with D perhaps matching TRBD1 (5 bases). Deletions cut 5 bases from V and 1 base from J, with 14 bases between. CDR3 length: 15 residues. Germline values: CDR1 SGHAT, CDR2 FQNNGV. CDR3 protein: CASSRPRGKNTEAFF. CDR3 coding DNA: TGTGCCAGCAGCCGTCCGAGGGGAAAGAACACTGAAGCTTTCTTT.

This clonotype has a handful of counts. The CDR3 is CASSSSLAGVGRGQYF. CDR3 nucleotide sequence: TGTGCCAGCAGCTCCTCCCTAGCGGGGGTTGGTAGGGGTCAGTACTTC. The chain is built from TRBV11-2 and TRBJ2-4; 10 nucleotides align to TRBD2. The CDR3 totals 16 residues. CDR1 is SGHAT and CDR2 is FQNNGV in the germline V gene. The junction had 15 bases not matched to a gene; V was cut back by 4 bases and J by 12 bases.

The V and J genes are TRBV6-1 and TRBJ2-2; 10 bases agree with TRBD1. This CDR3 contains 14 residues. Germline V lookup: CDR1 MNHNS, CDR2 SASEGT. Trimming removed 10 bases from V and 4 bases from J; junction bases left unmatched: 6. The CDR3 DNA follows: TGTGCCACCAACCGGGACAGGGGCACCGGGGAGCTGTTTTTT. Protein sequence: CATNRDRGTGELFF.

This clonotype has just a few counts. The chain is built from TRBV24-1 and TRBJ2-7, with D possibly being TRBD2 (5 bases). This CDR3 region has 15 residues. The V and J ends lost 4 bases and 1 base respectively, with 13 bases between them. Germline V gene sequence: CDR1 KGHDR, CDR2 SFDVKD. The CDR3 region is CATSDPGSGSYEQYF. The CDR3 nucleotides are TGTGCCACCAGTGACCCTGGTTCGGGGTCCTACGAGCAGTACTTC.

In its sample, this clonotype was seen a few times. The rearrangement joins TRBV6-5 to TRBJ2-2; tentatively, D is TRBD2 (5 bases). The CDR3 consists of 15 residues. Trimming took 8 bases from V and 1 from J, leaving 14 bases between them. Germline V gene lookup returns CDR1 MNHEY and CDR2 SVGAGI. As DNA, the CDR3 is TGTGCCAGCTTTGGTGGCGGACTGAACACCGGGGAGCTGTTTTTT. Protein product: CASFGGGLNTGELFF.

The chain carries TRBV7-2 and TRBJ1-4, with D maybe TRBD1 (6 bases). Trimming stripped 3 bases from V and 4 bases from J, with 12 bases between. The CDR3 sequence is 15 residues long. Germline V lookup: CDR1 SGHTA, CDR2 FQGNSA. CDR3: CASSFRGQHNEKLFF. The CDR3 bases are TGTGCCAGCAGCTTTCGTGGACAGCATAATGAAAAACTGTTTTTT. Looking up the rest from reference TRBV7-2 and TRBJ1-4 gives the full variable domain: GAGVSQSPSNKVTEKGKDVELRCDPISGHTALYWYRQSLGQGLEFLIYFQGNSAPDKSGLPSDRFSAERTGGSVSTLTIQRTQQEDSAVYLCASSFRGQHNEKLFFGSGTQLSVL.

This clonotype was seen a handful of times. This chain uses TRBV5-1 with TRBJ1-1; D is possibly TRBD1 (5 bases). The ends were cut back, 5 bases at V and 1 base at J, with 9 bases in the middle. Looked up from germline, CDR1 is SGHRS and CDR2 is YFSETQ. This CDR3 region has 13 residues. The CDR3: CASRDTPNTEAFF. CDR3 coding DNA: TGCGCCAGCAGGGACACTCCGAACACTGAAGCTTTCTTT. Full variable domain (outside the CDR3, taken from reference TRBV5-1 and TRBJ1-1): KAGVTQTPRYLIKTRGQQVTLSCSPISGHRSVSWYQQTPGQGLQFLFEYFSETQRNKGNFPGRFSGRQFSNSRSEMNVSTLELGDSALYLCASRDTPNTEAFFGQGTRLTVV.

This clonotype has a count of ten or more. CDR3 in DNA: TGTGCCAGCATGACAAATCAGCCCCAGCATTTT. This sequence encodes CASMTNQPQHF. V is TRBV28 and J is TRBJ1-5, with D unresolved. The CDR3 is made up of 11 amino acids. V was pared by 7 bases and J by 4 bases, with 5 bases between. Germline values: CDR1 MDHEN, CDR2 SYDVKM.

This chain links TRBV5-4 with TRBJ2-7, with 8 bases that match TRBD2. CDR3 size: 14 residues. Germline CDR1 SGHNT, CDR2 YYREEE (reference sequence). V was clipped by 7 bases and J by 5 bases; unmatched bases: 11. CDR3 coding DNA: TGTGCCAGCGCCCCCTACGGGGGGGCAGACGAGCAGTACTTC. Residues: CASAPYGGADEQYF.

The chain joins TRBV11-3 to TRBJ2-1; TRBD1 matches at 7 bases. The germline CDR1 and CDR2 sequences are SGHNT and YENEEA. CDR3 length: 16 amino acids. The ends lost 6 bases at V and 4 bases at J; junction bases unmatched: 12. The CDR3 loop reads CASSRGQYIPYNEQFF. DNA for the CDR3: TGTGCCAGCAGTCGGGGACAGTACATCCCTTACAATGAGCAGTTCTTC. The entire variable domain, with the rest obtained from reference TRBV11-3 and TRBJ2-1, is as follows: EAGVVQSPRYKIIEKKQPVAFWCNPISGHNTLYWYLQNLGQGPELLIRYENEEAVDDSQLPKDRFSAERLKGVDSTLKIQPAELGDSAVYLCASSRGQYIPYNEQFFGPGTRLTVL.

Here the CDR3 DNA reads TGTGCCAGCAGCTCGACAGGGGACGAGCAGTACTTC. It codes for CASSSTGDEQYF. The gene calls are TRBV7-9 and TRBJ2-7; TRBD1 agrees at 8 bases. Germline-derived CDR1 and CDR2 are SEHNR and FQNEAQ (reference sequence). The CDR3 is 12 residues long. The J segment lost 5 bases and the V segment lost 4 bases, leaving 1 base of the junction unmatched.

This clonotype was observed a handful of times. The J gene is TRBJ2-5, the V gene TRBV7-8; 7 bases are a match to TRBD1. The length of the CDR3 is 18 residues. Germline assignment: CDR1 SGHVS and CDR2 FQNEAQ. V lost 5 bases and J lost 3; bases outside the gene matches: 18. CDR3 protein: CASSAYLIPRDSKETQYF. The CDR3 nucleotides are TGTGCCAGCAGCGCCTACTTAATACCTCGGGACAGTAAAGAGACCCAGTACTTC. Drawing the rest from reference TRBV7-8 and TRBJ2-5, the complete variable domain is GAGVSQSPRYKVAKRGQDVALRCDPISGHVSLFWYQQALGQGPEFLTYFQNEAQLDKSGLPSDRFFAERPEGSVSTLKIQRTQQEDSAVYLCASSAYLIPRDSKETQYFGPGTRLLVL.

The V and J genes are TRBV18 and TRBJ2-7, with D unresolved. Trimming pared 5 bases from V and 0 bases from J, leaving 17 bases between. There are 16 residues in the CDR3. CDR1 and CDR2 from the germline V gene are KGHSH and LQKENI. The CDR3 loop reads CASSSSLTPGSYEQYF. The CDR3 DNA is TGTGCCAGCTCATCCTCCTTGACACCTGGCTCCTACGAGCAGTACTTC.

This clonotype occurred many times. The chain joins TRBV5-5 to TRBJ2-7; a weak D match, TRBD1 (6 bases). Between the trimmed V and J ends, which lost 7 bases and 2 bases, there was a span of 19 bases. CDR1 is SGHKS, CDR2 YYEKEE, per germline (reference sequence). There are 15 residues in the CDR3. The chain's CDR3 is CASGMGHLGPYEQYF. The CDR3 nucleotides read TGTGCCAGCGGTATGGGACATCTGGGGCCCTACGAGCAGTACTTC. The variable domain in full, with the rest retrieved from reference TRBV5-5 and TRBJ2-7, is DAGVTQSPTHLIKTRGQQVTLRCSPISGHKSVSWYQQVLGQGPQFIFQYYEKEERGRGNFPDRFSARQFPNYSSELNVNALLLGDSALYLCASGMGHLGPYEQYFGPGTRLTVT.

Only a few counts were recorded for this clonotype. The genes are TRBV5-4 and TRBJ1-1; D is uncertain. The CDR3 runs to 18 residues. Germline CDR1 is SGHNT and CDR2 is YYREEE (reference sequence). V lost 0 bases, J lost 1 base, and 19 bases lay in between. DNA of the CDR3: TGTGCCAGCAGCTTGGTCAACCCCAACGGGTGGAGGAACACTGAAGCTTTCTTT. Translated: CASSLVNPNGWRNTEAFF.

The chain has TRBV2 and TRBJ2-1; 10 nucleotides align to TRBD2. The junction had 12 bases not matched to a gene; V was cut back by 4 bases and J by 9 bases. The germline gives CDR1 SNHLY, CDR2 FYNNEI. The CDR3 is made up of 16 amino acids. The CDR3 DNA is TGTGCCAGCAGTGCCCTAACTAGCGGGACGAGTAGTGAGCAGTTCTTC. Translating it yields CASSALTSGTSSEQFF.

In this sample, this clonotype turned up many times. The CDR3 reads CASGPLTTSAYNEQFF. CDR3 DNA: TGTGCTAGTGGTCCCTTAACGACTAGCGCTTACAATGAGCAGTTCTTC. The rearrangement joins TRBV12-5 to TRBJ2-1; 8 bases align to TRBD2. The CDR3 covers 16 residues. The J segment lost 4 bases and the V segment lost 5 bases, leaving 10 bases of the junction unmatched. Germline V gene sequence: CDR1 LGHNT, CDR2 FRNRAP.

The chain employs TRBV12-3 or TRBV12-4 and TRBJ2-3; 8 bases fit TRBD1. V lost 5 bases and J lost 1; bases outside the gene matches: 5. The CDR3 totals 15 residues. The CDR3, as DNA: TGTGCCAGCAGTCCGGACAGGGTGGGCACAGATACGCAGTATTTT. Translated, it gives CASSPDRVGTDTQYF.